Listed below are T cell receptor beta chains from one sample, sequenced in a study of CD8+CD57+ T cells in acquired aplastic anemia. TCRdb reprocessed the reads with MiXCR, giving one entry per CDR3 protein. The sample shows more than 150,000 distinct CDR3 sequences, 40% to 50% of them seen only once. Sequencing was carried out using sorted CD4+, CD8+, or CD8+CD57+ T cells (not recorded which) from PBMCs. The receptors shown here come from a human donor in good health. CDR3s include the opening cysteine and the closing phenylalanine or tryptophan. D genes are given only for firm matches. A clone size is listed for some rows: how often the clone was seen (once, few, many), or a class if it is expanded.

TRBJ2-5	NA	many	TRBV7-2	CASSLGPGETQYF	TGTGCCAGCAGCTTAGGTCCTGGAGAGACCCAGTACTTC
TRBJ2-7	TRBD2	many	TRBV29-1	CSVIRGGSSYEQYF	TGCAGCGTTATAAGGGGCGGGAGCTCCTACGAGCAGTACTTC
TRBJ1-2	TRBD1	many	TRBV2	CASRDDRVYGYTF	TGTGCCAGCAGGGACGACAGGGTTTATGGCTACACCTTC
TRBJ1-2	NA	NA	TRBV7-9	CASSITGNYGYTF	TGTGCCAGCAGCATAACAGGGAACTATGGCTACACCTTC
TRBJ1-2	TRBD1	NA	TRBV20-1	CSASEQGIRGYTF	TGCAGTGCTAGTGAACAGGGGATACGTGGCTACACCTTC
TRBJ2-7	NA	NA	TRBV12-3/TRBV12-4	CASSLISSTGIHYEQYF	TGTGCCAGCAGTTTAATCTCAAGTACAGGTATTCACTACGAGCAGTACTTC
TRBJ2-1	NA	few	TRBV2	CASRGVGLNEQFF	TGTGCCAGCAGGGGAGTTGGCCTCAATGAGCAGTTCTTC
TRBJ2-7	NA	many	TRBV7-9	CASTTGRGSSYEQYF	TGTGCCAGCACCACTGGCCGGGGGAGCTCCTACGAGCAGTACTTC
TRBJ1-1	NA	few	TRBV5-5	CASSLVPGKAGTEAFF	TGTGCCAGCAGCTTGGTCCCGGGGAAGGCGGGCACTGAAGCTTTCTTT
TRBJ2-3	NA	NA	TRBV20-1	CSARDRRLTDTQYF	TGCAGTGCTAGAGATCGGCGGCTCACAGATACGCAGTATTTT
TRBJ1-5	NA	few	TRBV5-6	CASSRYDQPQHF	TGTGCCAGCAGCCGCTACGATCAGCCCCAGCATTTT
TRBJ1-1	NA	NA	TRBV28	CASTHTAREAFF	TGTGCCAGCACCCATACAGCCCGTGAAGCTTTCTTT
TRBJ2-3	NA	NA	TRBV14	CASSRDGTRVRNTQYF	TGTGCCAGCAGCCGAGATGGGACGAGAGTGCGAAATACGCAGTATTTT
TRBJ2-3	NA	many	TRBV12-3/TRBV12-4	CASSPRFLTDTQYF	TGTGCCAGCAGTCCGAGATTCTTGACAGATACGCAGTATTTT
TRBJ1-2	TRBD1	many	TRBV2	CASSERTGNYGYTF	TGTGCCAGCAGTGAAAGGACAGGGAACTATGGCTACACCTTC
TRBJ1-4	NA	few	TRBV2	CASRGSGAGNEKLFF	TGTGCCAGCAGGGGAAGTGGGGCAGGTAATGAAAAACTGTTTTTT
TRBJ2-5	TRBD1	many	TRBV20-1	CSARDAGTGQETQYF	TGCAGTGCTAGGGACGCCGGGACAGGTCAAGAGACCCAGTACTTC
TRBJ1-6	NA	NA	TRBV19	CASSFNRDGRSPLHF	TGTGCCAGTAGCTTCAACAGGGATGGTAGATCACCCCTCCACTTT
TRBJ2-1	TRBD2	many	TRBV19	CASSAWTSRTNEQFF	TGTGCCAGTAGTGCCTGGACTAGTAGGACCAATGAGCAGTTCTTC
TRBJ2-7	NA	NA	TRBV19	CASSIGTGYERYF	TGTGCCAGTAGTATCGGGACGGGCTACGAGCGGTACTTC
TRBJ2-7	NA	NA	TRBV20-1	CSAREHPPSSYEQYF	TGCAGTGCTAGAGAGCATCCACCGAGCTCCTACGAGCAGTACTTC
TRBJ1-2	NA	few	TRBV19	CASRSREANYGYTF	TGTGCCAGCCGGAGCAGGGAGGCGAACTATGGCTACACCTTC
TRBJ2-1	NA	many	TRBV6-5	CASSYSPFGLPVFF	TGTGCCAGCAGTTACTCGCCCTTTGGGCTACCGGTGTTCTTC
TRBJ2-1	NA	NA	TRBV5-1	CASSLQAYEQFF	TGCGCCAGCAGCTTACAGGCTTATGAGCAGTTCTTC
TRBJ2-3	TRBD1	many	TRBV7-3	CASSWTGGTDTQYF	TGTGCCAGCAGCTGGACAGGGGGCACAGATACGCAGTATTTT
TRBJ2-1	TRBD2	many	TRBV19	CASREGLAGHEQFF	TGTGCCAGTCGAGAGGGACTAGCGGGCCATGAGCAGTTCTTC
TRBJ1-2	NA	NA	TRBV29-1	CSALMQGNYGYTF	TGCAGCGCCCTCATGCAGGGAAACTATGGCTACACCTTC
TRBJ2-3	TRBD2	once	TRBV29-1	CSVGASGVASTDTQYF	TGCAGCGTAGGGGCTAGCGGAGTGGCTAGCACAGATACGCAGTATTTT
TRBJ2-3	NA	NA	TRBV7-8	CASSLMRTSTDTQYF	TGTGCCAGCAGCCTCATGCGGACTAGCACAGATACGCAGTATTTT
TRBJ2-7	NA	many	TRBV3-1	CASSSYYEQYF	TGTGCCAGCAGTTCGTACTACGAGCAGTACTTC
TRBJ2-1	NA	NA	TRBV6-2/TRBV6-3	CASTLREGAGQGF	TGTGCCAGCACACTAAGGGAGGGGGCCGGACAAGGCTTC
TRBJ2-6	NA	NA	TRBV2	CASSVTQTGANVLTF	TGTGCCAGCAGCGTGACGCAGACTGGGGCCAACGTCCTGACTTTC
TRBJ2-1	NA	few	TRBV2	CASLTAAGQFF	TGTGCCAGCCTAACGGCGGCCGGGCAGTTCTTC
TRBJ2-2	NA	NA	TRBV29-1	CSVGGGLDTGELFF	TGCAGCGTTGGTGGGGGTTTGGACACCGGGGAGCTGTTTTTT
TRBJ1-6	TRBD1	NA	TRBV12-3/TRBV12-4	CASRTGLSPLHF	TGTGCCAGCCGGACAGGGCTTTCACCCCTCCACTTT
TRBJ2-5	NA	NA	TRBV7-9	CASSLGTGRRETQYF	TGTGCCAGCAGCTTAGGTACAGGGAGGAGGGAGACCCAGTACTTC
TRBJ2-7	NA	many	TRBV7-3	CASSSSGVGGPYEQYF	TGTGCCAGCAGCTCTTCGGGCGTTGGGGGACCCTACGAGCAGTACTTC
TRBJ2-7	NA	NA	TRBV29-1	CSVGGAGEQYF	TGCAGCGTAGGGGGAGCCGGCGAGCAGTACTTC
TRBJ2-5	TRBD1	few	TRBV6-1	CASRTPGQGGETQYF	TGTGCCAGCAGAACTCCGGGACAGGGGGGAGAGACCCAGTACTTC
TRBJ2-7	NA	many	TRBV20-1	CSAGNPLVTYEQYF	TGCAGTGCCGGGAACCCATTGGTAACCTACGAGCAGTACTTC
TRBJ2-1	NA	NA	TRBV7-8	CASIFRPSMIYEQFF	TGTGCCAGCATTTTCCGGCCTTCGATGATCTATGAGCAGTTCTTC
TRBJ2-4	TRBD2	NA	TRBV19	CASSTGLAGGPYF	TGTGCCAGTAGTACGGGACTAGCGGGAGGGCCGTACTTC
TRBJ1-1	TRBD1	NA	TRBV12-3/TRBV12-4	CASSSAGGLMNTEAFF	TGTGCCAGCAGTTCTGCAGGGGGACTAATGAACACTGAGGCTTTCTTT
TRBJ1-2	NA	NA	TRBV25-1	CASSDVGVYGYTF	TGTGCCAGCAGTGATGTAGGGGTTTATGGCTACACCTTC
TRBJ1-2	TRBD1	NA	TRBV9	CASSVGQGGAYGYTF	TGTGCCAGCAGCGTCGGACAGGGTGGTGCCTATGGCTACACCTTC
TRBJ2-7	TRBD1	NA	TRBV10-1	CASSRDREGQDEQYF	TGCGCCAGCAGTAGGGACAGGGAAGGGCAGGACGAGCAGTACTTC
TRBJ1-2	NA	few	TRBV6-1	CASREGRNYGYTF	TGTGCCAGCAGGGAGGGACGGAACTATGGCTACACCTTC
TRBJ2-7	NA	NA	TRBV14	CASSSGTESSYEQYF	TGTGCCAGCAGCTCCGGGACCGAGAGCTCCTACGAGCAGTACTTC
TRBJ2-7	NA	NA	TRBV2	CASRASRYEQYF	TGTGCCAGCAGAGCTAGTCGCTACGAGCAGTACTTC
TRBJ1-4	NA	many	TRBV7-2	CASSLLGGATNEKLFF	TGTGCCAGCAGCTTACTAGGGGGGGCAACTAATGAAAAACTGTTTTTT
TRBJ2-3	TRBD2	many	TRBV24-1	CATSAPTSGRPDTQYF	TGTGCCACCAGCGCCCCGACTAGCGGGAGGCCAGATACGCAGTATTTT